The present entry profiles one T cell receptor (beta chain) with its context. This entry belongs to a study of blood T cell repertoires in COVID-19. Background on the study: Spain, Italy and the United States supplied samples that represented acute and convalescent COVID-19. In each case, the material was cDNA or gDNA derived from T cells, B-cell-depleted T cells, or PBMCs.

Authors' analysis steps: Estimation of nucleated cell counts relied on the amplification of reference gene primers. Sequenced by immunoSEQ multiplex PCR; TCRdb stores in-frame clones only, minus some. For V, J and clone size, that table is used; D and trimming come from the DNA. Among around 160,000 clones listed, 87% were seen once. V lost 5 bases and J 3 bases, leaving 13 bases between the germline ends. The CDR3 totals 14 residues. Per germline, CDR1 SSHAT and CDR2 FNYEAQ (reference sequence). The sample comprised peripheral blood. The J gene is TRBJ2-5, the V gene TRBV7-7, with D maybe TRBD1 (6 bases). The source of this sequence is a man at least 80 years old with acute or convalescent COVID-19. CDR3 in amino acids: CASSGRGGKETQYF. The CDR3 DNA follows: TGTGCCAGCAGCGGACGAGGGGGAAAAGAGACCCAGTACTTC.